This T cell receptor (beta chain) was profiled in a study of cytomegalovirus exposure and HLA in healthy donors. Study-wide results and caveats: The study carried out a later analysis of TCR beta sequences. It associated some 17,000 of them with specific HLA alleles at a false discovery rate of 0.05.

In the case of this clone: Its antigen is not identified.

CDR1 is LGHNA, CDR2 YSLEER, per germline. V lost 5 bases to trimming and J lost 6 bases; unmatched junction nucleotides: 25. This CDR3 is built from 19 residues. PCR primers comprised 60 Vbeta and 13 Jbeta primers. Repertoires were generated with immunoSEQ multiplex PCR, while TCRdb's copy carries only in-frame clones and drops some. The sample lists 60,000 or so clones, roughly four fifths occurring once. What was sequenced was PBMCs. The receptor was derived from a man aged 35 to 55 in good health and CMV-seronegative. This chain links TRBV4-3 with TRBJ2-7, with 7 bases lining up with TRBD1. CDR3 in amino acids: CASSSRGSRDSNPHCEQYV. DNA of the CDR3: TGCGCCAGCAGCTCCCGTGGGTCCCGGGACAGTAATCCTCACTGCGAGCAGTACGTC.